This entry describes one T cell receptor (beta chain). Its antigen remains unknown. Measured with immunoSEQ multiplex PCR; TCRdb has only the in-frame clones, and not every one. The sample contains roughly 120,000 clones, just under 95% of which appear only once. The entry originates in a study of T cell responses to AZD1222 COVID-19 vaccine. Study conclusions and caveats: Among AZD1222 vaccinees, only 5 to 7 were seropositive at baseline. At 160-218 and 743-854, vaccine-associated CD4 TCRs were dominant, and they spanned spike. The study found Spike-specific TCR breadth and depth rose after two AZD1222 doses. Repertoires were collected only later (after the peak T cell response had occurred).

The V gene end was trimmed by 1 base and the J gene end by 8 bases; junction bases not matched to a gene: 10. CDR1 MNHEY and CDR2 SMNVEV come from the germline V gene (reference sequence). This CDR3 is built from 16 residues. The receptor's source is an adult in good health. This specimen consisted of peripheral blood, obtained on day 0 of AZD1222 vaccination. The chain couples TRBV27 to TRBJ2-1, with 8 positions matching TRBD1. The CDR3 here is CASSLYTGGIVYEQFF. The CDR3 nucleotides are TGTGCCAGCAGTTTATATACAGGGGGGATTGTATATGAGCAGTTCTTC.